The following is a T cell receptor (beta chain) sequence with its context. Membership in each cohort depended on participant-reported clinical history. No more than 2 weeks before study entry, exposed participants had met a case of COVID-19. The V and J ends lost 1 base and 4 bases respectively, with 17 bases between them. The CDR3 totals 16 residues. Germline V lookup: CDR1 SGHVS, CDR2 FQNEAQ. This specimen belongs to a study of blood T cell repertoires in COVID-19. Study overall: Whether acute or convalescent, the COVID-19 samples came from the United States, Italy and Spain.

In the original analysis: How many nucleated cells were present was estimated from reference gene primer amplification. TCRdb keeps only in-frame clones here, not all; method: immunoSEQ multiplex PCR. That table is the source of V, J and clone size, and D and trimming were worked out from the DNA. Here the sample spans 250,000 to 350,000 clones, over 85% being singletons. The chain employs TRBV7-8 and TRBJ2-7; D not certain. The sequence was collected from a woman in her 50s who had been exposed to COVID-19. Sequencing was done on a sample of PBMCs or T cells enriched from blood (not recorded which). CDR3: CASSLVLSQARYEQYF. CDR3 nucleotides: TGTGCCAGCAGCTTAGTGCTGAGCCAGGCAAGGTACGAGCAGTACTTC.